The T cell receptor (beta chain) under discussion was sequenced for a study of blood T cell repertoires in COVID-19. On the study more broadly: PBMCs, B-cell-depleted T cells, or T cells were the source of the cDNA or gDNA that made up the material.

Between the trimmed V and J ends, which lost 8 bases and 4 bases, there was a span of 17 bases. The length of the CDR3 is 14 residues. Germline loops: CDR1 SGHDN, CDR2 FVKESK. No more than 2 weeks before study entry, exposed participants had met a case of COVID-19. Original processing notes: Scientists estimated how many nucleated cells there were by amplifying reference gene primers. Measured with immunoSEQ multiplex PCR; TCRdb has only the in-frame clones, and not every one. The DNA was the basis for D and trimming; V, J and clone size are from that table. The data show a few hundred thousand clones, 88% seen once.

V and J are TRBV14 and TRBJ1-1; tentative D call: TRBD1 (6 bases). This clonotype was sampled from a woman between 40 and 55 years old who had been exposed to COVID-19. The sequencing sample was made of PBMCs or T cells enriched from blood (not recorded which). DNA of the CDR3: TGTGCCAGCCGGGAGGGGGGGCGAAGCACTGAAGCTTTCTTT. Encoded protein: CASREGGRSTEAFF. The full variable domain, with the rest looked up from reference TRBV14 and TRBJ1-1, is EAGVTQFPSHSVIEKGQTVTLRCDPISGHDNLYWYRRVMGKEIKFLLHFVKESKQDESGMPNNRFLAERTGGTYSTLKVQPAELEDSGVYFCASREGGRSTEAFFGQGTRLTVV.